Here is one T cell receptor beta chain with its context. TCRdb reprocessed the PCR reads with MiXCR, giving one entry per CDR3 protein. The sample includes 16,000 or so distinct CDR3 sequences, 51% of them seen just once. The data belong to a study of CD4 and CD8 cells across lung adenocarcinoma regions. Samples came from patients with localized non-small cell lung adenocarcinoma. Germline CDR1 and CDR2: SGHTA and FQGNSA. This CDR3 is built from 11 residues. Input material: CD8+ T cells from the center of a lung tumor. The chain joins TRBV7-2 to TRBJ2-5, with D perhaps matching TRBD1 or TRBD2 (5 bases each). The J call may be in error: the DNA end matches TRBJ2-1 better. The sequence came from a female donor with lung adenocarcinoma. The CD4 and CD8 labels of this study may be unreliable. CDR3 amino acids: CASSSLGTQFF. CDR3 DNA: TGTGCCAGCAGCTCACTAGGGACGCAGTTCTTC.